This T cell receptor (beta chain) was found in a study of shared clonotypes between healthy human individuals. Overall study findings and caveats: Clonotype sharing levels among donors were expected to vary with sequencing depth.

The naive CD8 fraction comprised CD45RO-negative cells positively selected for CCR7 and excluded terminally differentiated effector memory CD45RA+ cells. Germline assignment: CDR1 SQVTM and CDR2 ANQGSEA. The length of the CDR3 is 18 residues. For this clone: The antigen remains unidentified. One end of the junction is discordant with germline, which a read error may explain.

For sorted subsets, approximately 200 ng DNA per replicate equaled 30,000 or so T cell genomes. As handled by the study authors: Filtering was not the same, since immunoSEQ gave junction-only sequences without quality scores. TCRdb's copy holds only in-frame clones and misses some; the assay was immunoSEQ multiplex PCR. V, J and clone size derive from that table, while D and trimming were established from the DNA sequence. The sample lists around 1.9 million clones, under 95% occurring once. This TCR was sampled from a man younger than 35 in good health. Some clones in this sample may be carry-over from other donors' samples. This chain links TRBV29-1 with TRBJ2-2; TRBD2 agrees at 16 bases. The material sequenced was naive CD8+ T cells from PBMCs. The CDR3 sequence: CSVQDPGLAGGYTGELFF. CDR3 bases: TGCAGCGTTCAAGATCCGGGACTAGCGGGAGGGTACACCGGGGAGCTGTTTTTT.